Shown below are 31 T cell receptor beta chains from a single sample sequenced in a study of T cell changes during pregnancy in multiple sclerosis. The data were produced by immunoSEQ multiplex PCR, yet TCRdb's version contains in-frame clones alone and is incomplete. This sample has fewer than 20,000 clones; roughly nine tenths occur once, and the top ten carry around 8%. Sequenced material: CD8+ T cells from peripheral blood mononuclear cells, taken in the second trimester of pregnancy. The receptor source for this set is a female donor in good health, enrolled as a control in a pregnancy study.

This chain links TRBV28 with TRBJ2-7, with D possibly matching TRBD1 (5 bases). Trimming removed 2 bases at V and 7 bases at J, with 6 bases between. The germline V gene encodes CDR1 MDHEN and CDR2 SYDVKM. CDR3 length: 11 residues. The CDR3 DNA sequence: TGTGCCAGCAGTTTAAGGGGAGAGCAGTACTTC. Translated, it gives CASSLRGEQYF.

The chain is built from TRBV19 and TRBJ2-7; 8 bases are a match to TRBD1. This CDR3 region has 14 residues. Germline CDR1 is LNHDA and CDR2 is SQIVND (reference sequence). V dropped 7 bases and J dropped 2; count of bases not matched to a gene: 7. The DNA for the CDR3 is TGTGCCAGTATGCCGACAGGGGCCGCCTACGAGCAGTACTTC. This sequence encodes CASMPTGAAYEQYF.

The genes are TRBV29-1 and TRBJ1-2; 12 bases align to TRBD1. CDR1 and CDR2 (germline): SQVTM, ANQGSEA. The CDR3 spans 17 residues. V was pared by 3 bases and J by 3 bases, with 11 bases of the junction left unmatched. The CDR3: CSVEDSSGTGGDYGYTF. DNA for the CDR3: TGCAGCGTTGAGGACTCATCCGGGACAGGGGGCGACTATGGCTACACCTTC. Looking up the rest from reference TRBV29-1 and TRBJ1-2 gives the full variable domain: SAVISQKPSRDICQRGTSLTIQCQVDSQVTMMFWYRQQPGQSLTLIATANQGSEATYESGFVIDKFPISRPNLTFSTLTVSNMSPEDSSIYLCSVEDSSGTGGDYGYTFGSGTRLTVV.

The chain couples TRBV5-6 to TRBJ1-5; D might be TRBD1 (5 bases). This CDR3 spans 14 amino acids. Germline values: CDR1 SGHDT, CDR2 YYEEEE. V shed 0 bases and J shed 7 bases, with 11 bases lying between them. The CDR3 coding sequence is TGTGCCAGCAGCTTGGAAGGGGCAGGGCAGCCCCAGCATTTT. Amino acid sequence: CASSLEGAGQPQHF.

This clone is termed medium-sized. V and J are TRBV25-1 and TRBJ1-2; TRBD1 matches at 7 bases. V was pared by 4 bases and J by 2 bases, with 16 bases of the junction left unmatched. The CDR3 covers 18 residues. Germline V gene sequence: CDR1 MGHDK, CDR2 SYGVNS. The DNA for the CDR3 is TGTGCCAGCAGTGGACAATTCATACTGGGACAGACCAACTATGGCTACACCTTC. It encodes CASSGQFILGQTNYGYTF.

V and J are TRBV19 and TRBJ1-1; a weak D match, TRBD1 (6 bases). The CDR3 has 15 residues. Per the germline V gene, CDR1 is LNHDA and CDR2 is SQIVND (reference sequence). V dropped 3 bases and J dropped 3 bases, with 14 bases sitting between them. The CDR3 DNA sequence: TGTGCCAGTAGTATGGGGGCGTGGATGGACACTGAAGCTTTCTTT. Its protein is CASSMGAWMDTEAFF.

The chain links TRBV5-6 to TRBJ2-1, with 13 bases identical to TRBD2. The junction had 6 bases not matched to a gene; V was cut back by 0 bases and J by 9 bases. Germline CDR1 is SGHDT and CDR2 is YYEEEE. This CDR3 spans 16 amino acids. The CDR3 nucleotides read TGTGCCAGCAGCTTGGTGACTAGCGGGGGGTCTGGTGAGCAGTTCTTC. Translated: CASSLVTSGGSGEQFF.

The chain couples TRBV15 to TRBJ1-1; 11 bases are a match to TRBD1. Unmatched junction bases numbered 6, after V lost 1 base and J lost 5 bases. Germline loops: CDR1 LNHNV, CDR2 YYDKDF (reference sequence). The CDR3 runs 16 residues. The CDR3 is CATSRVPGQGGTEAFF. CDR3 nucleotides: TGTGCCACCAGCAGAGTACCGGGACAGGGGGGGACTGAAGCTTTCTTT.

The rearrangement joins TRBV5-8 to TRBJ2-2, with D possibly matching TRBD1 (6 bases). The germline V gene encodes CDR1 SGHTS and CDR2 YDEGEE. V was cut by 3 bases and J by 3 bases, with 15 bases left in between. The length of the CDR3 is 16 residues. The CDR3 sequence is CASSSAFRGHTGELFF. The CDR3 DNA follows: TGTGCCAGCAGCTCCGCGTTCAGGGGTCACACCGGGGAGCTGTTTTTT.

This clone is judged medium-sized. The chain joins TRBV5-1 to TRBJ2-2, with 8 bases aligning to TRBD1. Trimming took 1 base from V and 4 from J; bases not matched to a gene: 6. The CDR3 has 16 amino acids. CDR1 SGHRS and CDR2 YFSETQ come from the germline V gene. Written as DNA, the CDR3 is TGCGCCAGCAGCTTGCACAGGGGGGATTTCACCGGGGAGCTGTTTTTT. This gives the protein CASSLHRGDFTGELFF.

The V and J genes are TRBV27 and TRBJ2-7, with 7 bases fitting TRBD1. The length of the CDR3 is 16 residues. Germline loops: CDR1 MNHEY, CDR2 SMNVEV (reference sequence). The ends lost 4 bases at V and 2 bases at J; junction bases unmatched: 11. CDR3 sequence reads: CASSSPRGSPPYEQYF. CDR3 coding DNA: TGTGCCAGCAGTTCCCCCAGGGGGAGCCCCCCCTACGAGCAGTACTTC.

The chain is built from TRBV13 and TRBJ2-5; D perhaps matches TRBD2 (7 bases). The CDR3 has 15 amino acids. Germline V lookup: CDR1 PRHDT, CDR2 FYEKMQ (reference sequence). Trimming stripped 0 bases from V and 6 bases from J, with 14 bases between. The CDR3 loop reads CASSLGGGGQQTQYF. Here the CDR3 DNA reads TGTGCCAGCAGCTTAGGGGGCGGGGGCCAGCAGACCCAGTACTTC.

The chain links TRBV27 to TRBJ2-5, with TRBD1 matching over 10 bases. This CDR3 spans 16 amino acids. CDR1 is MNHEY, CDR2 SMNVEV, per germline (reference sequence). V lost 0 bases, J lost 5 bases, and 6 bases stayed unmatched. Here the CDR3 reads CASSLSRQGAGETQYF. The CDR3 DNA reads TGTGCCAGCAGTTTATCACGACAGGGGGCTGGGGAGACCCAGTACTTC.

The V and J genes are TRBV6-1 and TRBJ2-2; D may be TRBD1 (5 bases). Germline V lookup: CDR1 MNHNS, CDR2 SASEGT. V gave up 3 bases and J gave up 6 bases, with 14 bases separating them. This CDR3 comprises 15 residues. CDR3 in amino acids: CASSDRVHVSGELFF. The CDR3, as DNA: TGTGCCAGCAGTGACAGGGTTCATGTGTCCGGGGAGCTGTTTTTT.

The chain links TRBV7-2 to TRBJ1-3; no firm D call. The CDR3 spans 16 residues. V lost 1 base and J lost 8, with 18 bases in between. CDR1 and CDR2 from the germline V gene are SGHTA and FQGNSA. CDR3: CASSLVKRPDRDTIYF. The CDR3 DNA reads as TGTGCCAGCAGCTTAGTTAAGCGGCCTGACCGGGACACCATATATTTT.

The chain combines TRBV6-1 with TRBJ1-3; a possible D gene is TRBD1 (5 bases). This CDR3 is 16 amino acids long. The germline V gene has CDR1 MNHNS and CDR2 SASEGT. V dropped 0 bases and J dropped 0 bases, with 9 bases sitting between them. The CDR3 region is CASSEAHDSSGNTIYF. The DNA for the CDR3 is TGTGCCAGCAGTGAAGCCCACGACAGCTCTGGAAACACCATATATTTT.

This clone was seen a few times. This chain uses TRBV27 with TRBJ1-1; no definite D call. V lost 9 bases, J lost 1 base, and 6 bases lay in between. CDR1 is MNHEY and CDR2 is SMNVEV in the germline V gene (reference sequence). This CDR3 is 11 amino acids long. The CDR3 DNA is TGTGCCAGTGGGAGGAACACTGAAGCTTTCTTT. Amino acids: CASGRNTEAFF.

This rearrangement joins TRBV7-9 to TRBJ1-1; weak D call: TRBD1 (5 bases). Germline V gene data show CDR1 as SEHNR and CDR2 as FQNEAQ (reference sequence). The CDR3 has 16 residues. The germline V and J ends were trimmed by 5 bases and 0 bases, with 16 bases remaining between them. The DNA of the CDR3 is TGTGCCAGCAGCCCCTTGGGGGGGAGCATGAACACTGAAGCTTTCTTT. It is translated as CASSPLGGSMNTEAFF.

The V gene is TRBV27, the J gene TRBJ2-7; 10 bases line up with TRBD1. J lost 0 bases, V lost 0 bases, and 14 bases had no gene match. Per germline, CDR1 MNHEY and CDR2 SMNVEV (reference sequence). The CDR3 totals 20 residues. The CDR3 region has the DNA TGTGCCAGCAGTTTATCGGGACAGGGGCCGGGTCCCCCCGGCTCCTACGAGCAGTACTTC. Translating it yields CASSLSGQGPGPPGSYEQYF.

V gene TRBV7-9 combines with J gene TRBJ2-5, with unresolved D. Germline assignment: CDR1 SEHNR and CDR2 FQNEAQ (reference sequence). Trimming took off 7 bases at V and 4 bases at J, with 13 bases between the two ends. The CDR3 sequence is 13 residues long. CDR3 in amino acids: CASIPLGGETQYF. In nucleotides, the CDR3 is TGTGCCAGCATCCCCCTAGGTGGAGAGACCCAGTACTTC.

The rearrangement links TRBV6-5 to TRBJ2-3; D call uncertain. The CDR3 is 13 residues long. Germline CDR1 and CDR2: MNHEY and SVGAGI. V was trimmed by 2 bases and J by 1 base, leaving 4 bases between them. CDR3 DNA sequence: TGTGCCAGCAGTTACGTAGGCACAGATACGCAGTATTTT. Amino acid sequence: CASSYVGTDTQYF.

The genes are TRBV7-3 and TRBJ2-7; 10 nucleotides line up with TRBD1. J lost 7 bases, V lost 4 bases, and 10 bases had no gene match. The CDR3 has 15 residues. Germline V CDR1 and CDR2: SGHTA, FQGTGA. CDR3 in amino acids: CASSSEGTGVQEQYF. CDR3 DNA: TGTGCCAGCAGCTCGGAAGGGACAGGGGTCCAAGAGCAGTACTTC. The complete variable domain, with remaining parts taken from reference TRBV7-3 and TRBJ2-7, reads GAGVSQTPSNKVTEKGKYVELRCDPISGHTALYWYRQSLGQGPEFLIYFQGTGAADDSGLPNDRFFAVRPEGSVSTLKIQRTERGDSAVYLCASSSEGTGVQEQYFGPGTRLTVT.

The rearrangement joins TRBV30 to TRBJ2-2; TRBD1 is a possible D gene (6 bases). The germline V gene has CDR1 GTSNPN and CDR2 SVGIG (reference sequence). The germline V and J ends were trimmed by 0 bases and 0 bases, with 11 bases remaining between them. This CDR3 is built from 16 residues. CDR3 sequence reads: CAWSVLGTPNTGELFF. The DNA of the CDR3 is TGTGCCTGGAGTGTACTGGGGACACCGAACACCGGGGAGCTGTTTTTT.

The chain combines TRBV29-1 with TRBJ1-2, with no clear D. The CDR3 spans 15 residues. CDR1 is SQVTM, CDR2 ANQGSEA, per germline. V was pared by 0 bases and J by 4 bases, with 15 bases between. This CDR3 is CSVEEKSSEFYGYTF. The CDR3 DNA sequence: TGCAGCGTTGAAGAGAAAAGCTCCGAGTTCTATGGCTACACCTTC.

The V and J genes are TRBV28 and TRBJ2-5; possible D gene TRBD2, 5 bases. This CDR3 is built from 13 residues. The V end lost 2 bases, the J end lost 4 bases, and 8 bases lay between the germline ends. CDR1 is MDHEN and CDR2 is SYDVKM in the germline V gene. The CDR3 sequence is CASSLDRGETQYF. The CDR3 bases are TGTGCCAGCAGTTTAGATCGGGGAGAGACCCAGTACTTC.

The gene calls are TRBV11-3 and TRBJ1-6; TRBD1 is a possible D gene (6 bases). This CDR3 comprises 16 residues. Trimming left V 4 bases short and J 9 bases short, with 19 bases between. CDR1 and CDR2 from the germline V gene are SGHNT and YENEEA. The CDR3 reads CASSSEQGEDTSPLHF. The DNA of the CDR3 is TGTGCCAGCAGCTCGGAACAGGGAGAGGATACTTCACCCCTCCACTTT.

The gene calls are TRBV6-4 and TRBJ1-5; D is possibly TRBD1 (5 bases). The CDR3 covers 13 residues. Trimming removed 5 bases from V and 1 base from J, with 6 bases in between. Germline CDR1 reads MRHNA; CDR2 reads SNTAGT. CDR3 coding DNA: TGTGCCAGCAGTCAGGGCAGCAATCAGCCCCAGCATTTT. As protein: CASSQGSNQPQHF.

This chain links TRBV6-6 with TRBJ2-7; 7 bases map to TRBD2. The V gene's germline CDR1 is MNHNY and CDR2 SVGAGI (reference sequence). Losses at the gene ends were 1 base for V and 5 bases for J; bases not matched to a gene: 8. CDR3 length equals 15 residues. The CDR3 DNA sequence: TGTGCCAGCAGTTACTATCAGGCGAGCGGGAACGAGCAGTACTTC. It specifies CASSYYQASGNEQYF.

The chain combines TRBV5-1 with TRBJ2-7; 10 nucleotides align to TRBD1. The V and J ends lost 2 bases and 3 bases, in that order; junction bases with no gene match: 8. Per the germline V gene, CDR1 is SGHRS and CDR2 is YFSETQ. The CDR3 is 16 amino acids. The CDR3 region is CASSLPKDRGGYEQYF. CDR3 nucleotides: TGCGCCAGCAGCTTACCTAAGGACAGGGGGGGCTACGAGCAGTACTTC. Full variable domain (remainder filled in from reference TRBV5-1 and TRBJ2-7): KAGVTQTPRYLIKTRGQQVTLSCSPISGHRSVSWYQQTPGQGLQFLFEYFSETQRNKGNFPGRFSGRQFSNSRSEMNVSTLELGDSALYLCASSLPKDRGGYEQYFGPGTRLTVT.

The CDR3 loop reads CASSNSGLRLF. The CDR3 region has the DNA TGTGCCAGCAGCAATTCAGGGTTAAGACTCTTC. The V and J genes are TRBV21-1 and TRBJ2-1; the tabulated D call, TRBD1, remains unverified against the DNA. TRBV21-1 is labeled a pseudogene. The CDR3 is made up of 11 amino acids.

The gene calls are TRBV28 and TRBJ2-7; TRBD1 aligns across 10 bases. Germline V lookup: CDR1 MDHEN, CDR2 SYDVKM. Trimming cost V 4 bases and J 6 bases; bases outside gene matches: 12. The CDR3 is 16 amino acids. CDR3 residues: CASSYQGTGDFSEQYF. In DNA form, the CDR3 reads TGTGCCAGCAGTTACCAAGGGACAGGGGACTTCTCCGAGCAGTACTTC.